The clone carrying this T cell receptor (beta chain) came up many times. Its antigen is unidentified. There were only healthy Caucasians among the donors. This specimen comes from a study of identical twins. Regarding the study as a whole: Sequences that were out-of-frame, alpha and twin-shared displayed an excess of low generation probability.

TCRdb processed the 5' RACE reads anew with MiXCR; each CDR3 protein has one entry. Of approximately 220,000 distinct CDR3 sequences listed, more than 6.5% were seen once; the top ten hold around 1.8%. The CDR3 spans 15 residues. The germline V gene encodes CDR1 MNHNS and CDR2 SASEGT. V was pared by 6 bases and J by 1 base, with 5 bases of the junction left unmatched. This same sample was also part of a study on yellow fever vaccine responses in identical twins.

Sequencing was done on a sample of memory (CD45RO+) T cells sorted from blood. This receptor was obtained from a woman between 18 and 29 years old in good health. This chain joins TRBV6-1 and TRBJ2-2; the match to TRBD1 covers 7 bases. The CDR3 DNA reads as TGTGCCAGCAGGCATGGGGACAGGAACACCGGGGAGCTGTTTTTT. It specifies CASRHGDRNTGELFF.